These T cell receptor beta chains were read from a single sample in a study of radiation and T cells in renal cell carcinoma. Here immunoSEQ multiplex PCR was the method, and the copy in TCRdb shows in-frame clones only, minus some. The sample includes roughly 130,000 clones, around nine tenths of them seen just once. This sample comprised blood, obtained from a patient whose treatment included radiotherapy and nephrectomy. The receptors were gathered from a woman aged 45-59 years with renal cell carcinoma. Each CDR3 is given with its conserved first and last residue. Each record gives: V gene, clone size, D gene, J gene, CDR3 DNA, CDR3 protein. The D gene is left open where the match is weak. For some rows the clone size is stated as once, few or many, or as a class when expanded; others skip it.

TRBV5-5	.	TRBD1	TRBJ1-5	TGTGCCAGCAGCAGGGGACAGGGGGCGCGGAGCAATCAGCCCCAGCATTTT	CASSRGQGARSNQPQHF
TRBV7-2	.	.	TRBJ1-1	TGTGCCAGCAGCTTTGGAGGCCAGGGAAACACTGAAGCTTTCTTT	CASSFGGQGNTEAFF
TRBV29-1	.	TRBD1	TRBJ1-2	TGCAGCGGCGGGACAGGGAACGATGGCTACACCTTC	CSGGTGNDGYTF
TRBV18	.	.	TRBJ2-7	TGTGCCAGCTCATCAGGGGACACCTACGAGCAGTACTTC	CASSSGDTYEQYF
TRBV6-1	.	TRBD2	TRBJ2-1	TGTGCCAGCAGTTGGACTAGCGGGGGTTCTAATGAGCAGTTCTTC	CASSWTSGGSNEQFF
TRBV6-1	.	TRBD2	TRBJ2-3	TGTGCCAGCAGTCTAGCGGGGGGGACAGATACGCAGTATTTT	CASSLAGGTDTQYF
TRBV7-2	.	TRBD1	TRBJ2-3	TGTGCCAGCAGCTTAAGGGGGCGAGGCACAGATACGCAGTATTTT	CASSLRGRGTDTQYF
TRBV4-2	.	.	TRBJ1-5	TGTGCCAGCAGCCAAGAAGCGGGGGTGGATCAGCCCCAGCATTTT	CASSQEAGVDQPQHF
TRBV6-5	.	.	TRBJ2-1	TGTGCCAGCAGTACCGGGACACAGACCTACAATGAGCAGTTCTTC	CASSTGTQTYNEQFF
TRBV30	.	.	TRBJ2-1	TGTGCCGGGGGCTACCTAGCGCCGGATGAGCAGTTCTTC	CAGGYLAPDEQFF
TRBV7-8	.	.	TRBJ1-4	TGTGCCAGCAGCTTAGCGCAGGGGCCTAATGAAAAACTGTTTTTT	CASSLAQGPNEKLFF
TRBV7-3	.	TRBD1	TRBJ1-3	TGTGCCAGCAGCCCCCAGGGACAGGGGCATGACACCATATATTTT	CASSPQGQGHDTIYF
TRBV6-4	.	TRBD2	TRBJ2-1	TGTGCCAGCAGCCTAGCGGGGGGCAACAATGAGCAGTTCTTC	CASSLAGGNNEQFF
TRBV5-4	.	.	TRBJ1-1	TGTGCCAGCAGCCGCAAAGGGGGCACTGAAGCTTTCTTT	CASSRKGGTEAFF
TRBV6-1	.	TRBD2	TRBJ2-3	TGTGCCAGCAGTGATGGGACTAGCGGGGTTAGAGATACGCAGTATTTT	CASSDGTSGVRDTQYF
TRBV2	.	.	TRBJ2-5	TGTGCCAGCAGTGGGTGGGACTTTGAAGAGACCCAGTACTTC	CASSGWDFEETQYF
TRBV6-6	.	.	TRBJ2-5	TGTGCCAGCAGAGGGGGTCTACTAGCAACCCAAGAGACCCAGTACTTC	CASRGGLLATQETQYF
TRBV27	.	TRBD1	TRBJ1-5	TGTGCCAGCAGTGGGACAGGAACTTATAGCAATCAGCCCCAGCATTTT	CASSGTGTYSNQPQHF
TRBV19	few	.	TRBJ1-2	TGTGCCAGTAGTCCCCGAGCGGAGGGCTATGGCTACACCTTC	CASSPRAEGYGYTF
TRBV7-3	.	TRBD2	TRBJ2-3	TGTGCCAGCAGCTCCCGACTAGCGGGAAGCGGGACAGATACGCAGTATTTT	CASSSRLAGSGTDTQYF
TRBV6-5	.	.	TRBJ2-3	TGTGCCAGCAGTCCCCCAAGGGCCCGGGCTACGCAGTATTTT	CASSPPRARATQYF
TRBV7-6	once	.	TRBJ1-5	TGTGCCAGCAGCCCCAACCCATATAGCAATCAGCCCCAGCATTTT	CASSPNPYSNQPQHF
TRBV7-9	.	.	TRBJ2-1	TGTGCCAGCAGCCATCCGTCCGCGGCCGCCTACAATGAGCAGTTCTTC	CASSHPSAAAYNEQFF
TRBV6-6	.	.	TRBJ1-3	TGTGCCAGCAGGAACTCGGGAGGAAACACCATATATTTT	CASRNSGGNTIYF
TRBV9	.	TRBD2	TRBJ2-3	TGTGCCAGCAGCGTGAGCGGGGGGGCGGCGGATACGCAGTATTTT	CASSVSGGAADTQYF
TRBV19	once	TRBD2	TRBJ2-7	TGTGCCAGTAGTATCGATGGCGGGGGGGCAAACGACGAGCAGTACTTC	CASSIDGGGANDEQYF
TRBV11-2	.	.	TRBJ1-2	TGTGCCAGCAGCTTAGACCAGGGGTTCCCGGGTCATAACTATGGCTACACCTTC	CASSLDQGFPGHNYGYTF
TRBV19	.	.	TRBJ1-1	TGTGCCAGTAGTATTAATAATCGCAGGCGGAACACTGAAGCTTTCTTT	CASSINNRRRNTEAFF
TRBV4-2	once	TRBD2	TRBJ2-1	TGTGCCAGCAGCCAAGTGTACGGGGGGGCCAATGAGCAGTTCTTC	CASSQVYGGANEQFF
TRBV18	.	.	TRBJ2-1	TGTGCCAGCTCCCCCGCGGGTTCCTACAATGAGCAGTTCTTC	CASSPAGSYNEQFF
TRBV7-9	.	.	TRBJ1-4	TGTGCTGGTGGGGGTGACTCGGCTAATGAAAAACTGTTTTTT	CAGGGDSANEKLFF
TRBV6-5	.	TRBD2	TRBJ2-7	TGTGCCAGCAGGCGGACTAGCACTTTCGAGCAGTACTTC	CASRRTSTFEQYF
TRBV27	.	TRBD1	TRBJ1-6	TGTGCCAGCAGTTCGCGGACAGGGTCGTTCTATAATTCACCCCTCCACTTT	CASSSRTGSFYNSPLHF
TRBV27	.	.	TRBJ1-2	TGTGCCAGCAGTTCGGGTGGGGCTCCCTCATTAAAGAGCTACACCTTC	CASSSGGAPSLKSYTF
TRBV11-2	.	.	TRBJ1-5	TGTGCCAGCACTAATTGGGTAGGCGGGCCCCAGCATTTT	CASTNWVGGPQHF
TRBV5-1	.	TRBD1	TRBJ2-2	TGCGCCAGCAGCGCTGGACAGGTGGACGGGGAGCTGTTTTTT	CASSAGQVDGELFF
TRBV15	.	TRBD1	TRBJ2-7	TGTGCCACCAGCAGAGTAGCAGGGACAGGCGAGCAGTACTTC	CATSRVAGTGEQYF
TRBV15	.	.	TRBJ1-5	TGTGCCACCAGCAGAGGAGGCAGGGTCCATTATAGCAATCAGCCCCAGCATTTT	CATSRGGRVHYSNQPQHF
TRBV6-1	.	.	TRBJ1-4	TGTGCCAGCAGTAAGACCTATAATGAAAAACTGTTTTTT	CASSKTYNEKLFF
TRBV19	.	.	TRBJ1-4	TGTGCCAGTAGTATAGTAGGGACCAGCGGTGAAAAACTGTTTTTT	CASSIVGTSGEKLFF
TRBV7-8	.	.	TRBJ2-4	TGTGCCAGCAGCTTAGGGGGCTGGAACATTCAGTACTTC	CASSLGGWNIQYF
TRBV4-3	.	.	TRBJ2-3	TGCGCCAGCAGCCAAGTGCTATCGGGGGCAGGGTCCACAGATACGCAGTATTTT	CASSQVLSGAGSTDTQYF
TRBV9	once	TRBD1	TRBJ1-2	TGTGCCAGCAGCCGGCGGGGGGCAGGGGGCGCGTCTCATGGCTACACCTTC	CASSRRGAGGASHGYTF
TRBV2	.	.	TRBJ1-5	TGTGCCAGCAAGCGACAGGATAGCAATCAGCCCCAGCATTTT	CASKRQDSNQPQHF